The 23 T cell receptor beta chains presented below share a single source sample, sequenced in a study of OX40 agonist ivuxolimab in advanced cancers. Assay used: immunoSEQ multiplex PCR; TCRdb lists only in-frame clones, some missing. The data hold about 64,000 clones, with roughly 80% observed a single time. The sequencing used CD4+ or CD8+ T cells sorted from blood, collected in a trial of the OX40 agonist ivuxolimab. Receptors were obtained from an adult with an advanced solid tumor such as melanoma, head and neck, liver or kidney cancer.

The chain links TRBV23-1 to TRBJ2-7; 10 bases map to TRBD1. TRBV23-1 has ORF status, its function being uncertain. The ends lost 2 bases at V and 6 bases at J; junction bases unmatched: 7. This CDR3 comprises 15 residues. The DNA for the CDR3 is TGCGCCAGCAGTCAAGTGGGACAGGGGATGAGCGAGCAGTACTTC. Its translation: CASSQVGQGMSEQYF.

This clone turned up a few times. The chain has TRBV5-1 and TRBJ2-2, with D hard to call. This CDR3 is built from 12 residues. V was cut by 4 bases and J by 7 bases, with 8 bases left in between. Per the germline V gene, CDR1 is SGHRS and CDR2 is YFSETQ. CDR3 sequence: CASSTTVGELFF. CDR3 coding DNA: TGCGCCAGCAGCACCACAGTCGGGGAGCTGTTTTTT.

The chain joins TRBV30 to TRBJ1-2; 10 bases are shared with TRBD1. The CDR3 runs to 14 residues. V trimming: 8 bases; J trimming: 1 base; junction bases outside the gene matches: 7. Germline CDR1 GTSNPN, CDR2 SVGIG (reference sequence). The CDR3 coding sequence is TGTGCCGCACAAGGGACAGGGGATAACTATGGCTACACCTTC. Encoded protein: CAAQGTGDNYGYTF. Variable domain in full (rest from reference TRBV30 and TRBJ1-2): SQTIHQWPATLVQPVGSPLSLECTVEGTSNPNLYWYRQAAGRGLQLLFYSVGIGQISSEVPQNLSASRPQDRQFILSSKKLLLSDSGFYLCAAQGTGDNYGYTFGSGTRLTVV.

The rearrangement uses TRBV6-1 and TRBJ1-3; 7 nucleotides align to TRBD1. Germline loops: CDR1 MNHNS, CDR2 SASEGT. The CDR3 contains 16 residues. The J segment lost 1 base and the V segment lost 1 base, leaving 4 bases of the junction unmatched. The CDR3 DNA sequence: TGTGCCAGCAGTGAAGTTTCAGGGGGTTCTGGAAACACCATATATTTT. It encodes CASSEVSGGSGNTIYF.

This chain connects TRBV7-3 to TRBJ2-2, with a tentative D call TRBD1 (6 bases). V lost 6 bases to trimming and J lost 5 bases, with 13 bases between them. The CDR3 length is 14 residues. Germline assignment: CDR1 SGHTA and CDR2 FQGTGA. The CDR3: CASSGGQGTGELFF. CDR3 sequence (DNA): TGTGCCAGCAGTGGGGGTCAGGGGACCGGGGAGCTGTTTTTT.

The chain joins TRBV5-1 to TRBJ2-1; 8 bases are a match to TRBD2. The CDR3 runs 17 residues. V shed 2 bases and J 0 bases; nucleotides not matched to a gene: 7. The germline gives CDR1 SGHRS, CDR2 YFSETQ. The CDR3 region has the DNA TGCGCCAGCAGCTTAATTTTCGGGAGGGCCTCCTACAATGAGCAGTTCTTC. This gives the protein CASSLIFGRASYNEQFF.

J is TRBJ1-2 and V is TRBV19; possibly TRBD1 for D (6 bases). Germline V gives CDR1 LNHDA, CDR2 SQIVND (reference sequence). The CDR3 extends over 15 amino acids. V lost 5 bases, J lost 4 bases, and 17 bases lay in between. CDR3 region: CASSSNRDGSYGYTF. CDR3 nucleotide sequence: TGTGCCAGTAGTTCCAACAGGGATGGGAGCTATGGCTACACCTTC.

V is TRBV28 and J is TRBJ1-2; possible D gene TRBD1, 6 bases. Germline values: CDR1 MDHEN, CDR2 SYDVKM. The germline V and J ends were trimmed by 6 bases and 0 bases, with 11 bases remaining between them. The CDR3 sequence is 14 residues long. This CDR3 is CASRGQSTNYGYTF. The DNA of the CDR3 is TGTGCCAGCAGAGGACAGAGCACTAACTATGGCTACACCTTC.

V usage is TRBV11-3 and J usage is TRBJ2-7; 7 nucleotides line up with TRBD2. The junction had 15 bases not matched to a gene; V was cut back by 4 bases and J by 6 bases. The CDR3 has 16 residues. Germline CDR1 reads SGHNT; CDR2 reads YENEEA. The CDR3 coding sequence is TGTGCCAGCAGCTCAAGGAGGGAGGGTAAGGGGATCGAGCAGTACTTC. As protein: CASSSRREGKGIEQYF.

V is TRBV27 and J is TRBJ1-6, with TRBD1 matching over 8 bases. The CDR3 consists of 14 residues. Germline CDR1 reads MNHEY; CDR2 reads SMNVEV (reference sequence). V was clipped by 6 bases and J by 8 bases; unmatched bases: 6. CDR3 sequence (DNA): TGTGCCAGCAGCAGACAGGGGTACTATTCACCCCTCCACTTT. This encodes CASSRQGYYSPLHF.

The chain carries TRBV6-4 and TRBJ2-1; D possibly corresponds to TRBD2 (6 bases). The CDR3 runs to 14 residues. The V gene's germline CDR1 is MRHNA and CDR2 SNTAGT. Deletions cut 2 bases from V and 6 bases from J, with 11 bases between. As DNA, the CDR3 is TGTGCCAGCAGTGACGGGGACGGGGGCAATGAGCAGTTCTTC. This codes for CASSDGDGGNEQFF.

The gene calls are TRBV6-1 and TRBJ2-1, with a weak D call TRBD2 (6 bases). Trimming took off 2 bases at V and 7 bases at J, with 15 bases between the two ends. The CDR3 totals 15 residues. Germline V gene data show CDR1 as MNHNS and CDR2 as SASEGT. As DNA, the CDR3 is TGTGCCAGCAGTGAAATGCGGGGCCTCTTGAATGAGCAGTTCTTC. It encodes CASSEMRGLLNEQFF.

The chain links TRBV19 to TRBJ1-5; a weak D match, TRBD1 (5 bases). The CDR3 extends over 20 amino acids. Germline loops: CDR1 LNHDA, CDR2 SQIVND (reference sequence). The V end lost 7 bases, the J end lost 4 bases, and 32 bases lay between the germline ends. CDR3 sequence (DNA): TGTGCCAGTACCTCCTGGAGTTGGGGGGGTAACTACGGGTTTAATCAGCCCCAGCATTTT. Amino acid sequence: CASTSWSWGGNYGFNQPQHF.

This sequence joins TRBV29-1 and TRBJ2-1; no reliable D call. With 0 bases removed from V and 2 bases from J, the gap between germline ends came to 8 bases. The CDR3 totals 14 residues. Germline lookup yields CDR1 SQVTM and CDR2 ANQGSEA. CDR3 sequence (DNA): TGCAGCGTTGAAGAGGCTGTGGCCTACAATGAGCAGTTCTTC. The encoded protein is CSVEEAVAYNEQFF.

This clone has just one count. The rearrangement joins TRBV5-1 to TRBJ2-1; D may be TRBD2 (6 bases). CDR1 is SGHRS and CDR2 is YFSETQ in the germline V gene. The CDR3 loop spans 16 amino acids. Between the trimmed V and J ends, which lost 3 bases and 5 bases, there was a span of 18 bases. The CDR3, as DNA: TGCGCCAGCAGCTCCCCCTTGCGGGATTGGGACAATGAGCAGTTCTTC. Translated: CASSSPLRDWDNEQFF.

The chain employs TRBV5-1 and TRBJ1-1, with a tentative D call TRBD1 (6 bases). Per germline, CDR1 SGHRS and CDR2 YFSETQ. The CDR3 length is 14 residues. The ends were cut back, 0 bases at V and 4 bases at J, with 10 bases in the middle. CDR3 coding DNA: TGCGCCAGCAGCTTGGGCAGGGGAGGCACTGAAGCTTTCTTT. Amino acids: CASSLGRGGTEAFF.

This rearrangement joins TRBV5-1 to TRBJ1-3; D gene ambiguous. Trimming shortened V by 4 bases and J by 2 bases, and 7 bases separated the two germline ends. Germline CDR1 is SGHRS and CDR2 is YFSETQ. The CDR3 extends over 13 amino acids. The CDR3 protein is CASSVGAGNTIYF. CDR3 in DNA: TGCGCCAGCAGCGTCGGGGCTGGAAACACCATATATTTT. Combining the CDR3 with reference TRBV5-1 and TRBJ1-3 gives the whole variable domain KAGVTQTPRYLIKTRGQQVTLSCSPISGHRSVSWYQQTPGQGLQFLFEYFSETQRNKGNFPGRFSGRQFSNSRSEMNVSTLELGDSALYLCASSVGAGNTIYFGEGSWLTVV.

This chain links TRBV19 with TRBJ1-1; unclear D gene. The V gene's germline CDR1 is LNHDA and CDR2 SQIVND (reference sequence). The CDR3 runs to 15 residues. The V end lost 0 bases, the J end lost 0 bases, and 8 bases lay between the germline ends. Written as DNA, the CDR3 is TGTGCCAGTAGTATAGATGCAGGCATGAACACTGAAGCTTTCTTT. Its translation: CASSIDAGMNTEAFF.

The chain couples TRBV6-5 to TRBJ1-2; D uncertain. The germline CDR1 and CDR2 sequences are MNHEY and SVGAGI. The CDR3 covers 14 residues. Trimming left V 7 bases short and J 8 bases short, with 20 bases between. CDR3 protein: CASKKVSGSHGYTF. The CDR3 DNA reads as TGTGCCAGCAAGAAAGTTTCCGGGTCTCACGGCTACACCTTC.

The chain combines TRBV5-1 with TRBJ2-3; TRBD1 agrees at 11 bases. Unmatched junction bases numbered 2, after V lost 0 bases and J lost 2 bases. Germline V lookup: CDR1 SGHRS, CDR2 YFSETQ. This CDR3 has 16 amino acids. DNA for the CDR3: TGCGCCAGCAGCTTGGCCGGACAGGGGGCCACAGATACGCAGTATTTT. Protein product: CASSLAGQGATDTQYF. The full variable domain, in which reference TRBV5-1 and TRBJ2-3 provide the parts outside the CDR3, is KAGVTQTPRYLIKTRGQQVTLSCSPISGHRSVSWYQQTPGQGLQFLFEYFSETQRNKGNFPGRFSGRQFSNSRSEMNVSTLELGDSALYLCASSLAGQGATDTQYFGPGTRLTVL.

This clone was detected a few times. This chain connects TRBV10-3 to TRBJ2-7; TRBD1 matches at 9 bases. The CDR3 consists of 12 residues. J was trimmed by 5 bases and V by 11 bases; bases with no gene match: 7. CDR1 is ENHRY and CDR2 is SYGVKD in the germline V gene. DNA of the CDR3: TGTGCCGCGGGACAGGGCGTCCACGAGCAGTACTTC. Amino acid sequence: CAAGQGVHEQYF.

The chain is built from TRBV29-1 and TRBJ1-1; 7 nucleotides agree with TRBD1. Germline CDR1 reads SQVTM; CDR2 reads ANQGSEA. V shed 4 bases, J shed 6 bases, and the junction held 8 bases outside the gene matches. The CDR3 runs to 13 residues. The CDR3 region has the DNA TGCAGCGTTGGCAGCCAGGGGGTCCCTGAAGCTTTCTTT. Its translation is CSVGSQGVPEAFF.

CDR3 sequence (DNA): TGTGCCAGCAGTTCGACAGGGCCGACCTACGAGCAGTACTTC. Translated: CASSSTGPTYEQYF. The V and J genes are TRBV28 and TRBJ2-7, with 7 nucleotides matching TRBD1. The CDR3 is made up of 14 amino acids. Germline V lookup: CDR1 MDHEN, CDR2 SYDVKM. V gave up 4 bases and J gave up 2 bases; unmatched junction bases: 5.